This T cell receptor beta chain was profiled in a study of blood T cell repertoires in COVID-19 (dated by TCRdb to the early 2020s). Regarding the research as a whole: Samples covering the acute and convalescent phases of COVID-19 were provided by collaborators in the United States, Italy and Spain. The prospective study material was composed of cDNA or gDNA derived from T cells, B-cell-depleted T cells, or PBMCs. Subjects who had been exposed to COVID-19, were actively infected with it, or had recovered from it provided the deeply sampled blood TCRbeta repertoires that made up the dataset. The repertoires were made available in a free public database intended to serve as a resource for research on the immune response to SARS-CoV-2. The samples were drawn from the first 160 participants of the ongoing ImmuneRACE study and from 950 to 1,500 subjects provided by 6 global collaborators. A de-identified subject ID, COVID-19 status, age in years and sex were almost always included in the sample metadata. Where available, HLA class I and class II types were taken from metadata supplied by the sample provider and were not determined by assay-based typing. Study-wide findings and limitations: Clinical and demographic metadata were provided uncurated, with the amount varying by source and participant.

Another Seattle source contributed samples from volunteer blood donors who had recovered from COVID-19. Each collaborating institution followed its own protocols to collect whole blood in K2EDTA tubes. For TCRbeta analysis, collaborators shipped samples as frozen whole blood, isolated PBMCs, or DNA extracted from either of those sample types. This clone was counted between two and nine times. Its antigen specificity is not known. No quality values exist for individual bases; no much larger clone is one base distant. For CDR1 and CDR2, the germline V gene (reference sequence) lists SGHNT and YYREEE. V loses 1 base, J loses 0 bases, and the germline ends lie 8 bases apart. Reading from cysteine to phenylalanine, the CDR3 counts 15 amino acids. The only DNA kept is the CDR3, 45 bases in frame from the first base. The immunoSEQ Assay, a bias-controlled multiplex PCR, was used to amplify TCRbeta CDR3 regions from genomic DNA. Regarding the original processing steps: The number of nucleated cells in each sample was estimated by amplification of reference gene primers within the assay. Sequence reads were collapsed and filtered to measure the absolute abundance of every unique TCRbeta CDR3 rearrangement. Productive Simpson clonality was computed per sample as the square root of Simpson's diversity index over productive rearrangements. TCRdb carries this immuneACCESS record with in-frame sequences only. Its versions omit some clonotypes, under half of them owing to an unresolved V gene in the studies checked, with the rest unexplained. V and J calls and clone size are those listed in that table; D and trimming were worked out from the DNA. The sample table shows hundreds of thousands of clones, and 87% are seen once. The biggest ten clones account for more than 6% of the sample.

This receptor was identified in a man between 60 and 70 years old who had recovered from COVID-19. The chain is made from TRBV5-4 and TRBJ2-1; no D gene is confidently identified. Sequencing was performed on peripheral blood. The CDR3 reads as follows: CASSLWASSYNEQFF. Here is the DNA: TGTGCCAGCAGCTTGTGGGCGAGCTCCTACAATGAGCAGTTCTTC. Outside the CDR3, residues come from the reference TRBV5-4 and TRBJ2-1 proteins, so the full variable domain is: ETGVTQSPTHLIKTRGQQVTLRCSSQSGHNTVSWYQQALGQGPQFIFQYYREEENGRGNFPPRFSGLQFPNYSSELNVNALELDDSALYLCASSLWASSYNEQFFGPGTRLTVL.